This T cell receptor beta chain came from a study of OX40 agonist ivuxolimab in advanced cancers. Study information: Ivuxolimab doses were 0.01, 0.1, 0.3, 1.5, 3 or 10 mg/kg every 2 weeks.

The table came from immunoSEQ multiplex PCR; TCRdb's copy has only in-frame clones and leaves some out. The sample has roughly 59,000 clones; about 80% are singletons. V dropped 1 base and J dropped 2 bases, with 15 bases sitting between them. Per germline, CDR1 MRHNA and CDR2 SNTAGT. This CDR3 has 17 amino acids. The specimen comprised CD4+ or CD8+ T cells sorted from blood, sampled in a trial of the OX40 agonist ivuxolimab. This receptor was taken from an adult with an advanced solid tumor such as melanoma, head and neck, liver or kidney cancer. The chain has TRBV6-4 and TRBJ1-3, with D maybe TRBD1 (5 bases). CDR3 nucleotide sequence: TGTGCCAGCAGTGACTATTCCCACGGGGGTCCTGGAAACACCATATATTTT. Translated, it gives CASSDYSHGGPGNTIYF.